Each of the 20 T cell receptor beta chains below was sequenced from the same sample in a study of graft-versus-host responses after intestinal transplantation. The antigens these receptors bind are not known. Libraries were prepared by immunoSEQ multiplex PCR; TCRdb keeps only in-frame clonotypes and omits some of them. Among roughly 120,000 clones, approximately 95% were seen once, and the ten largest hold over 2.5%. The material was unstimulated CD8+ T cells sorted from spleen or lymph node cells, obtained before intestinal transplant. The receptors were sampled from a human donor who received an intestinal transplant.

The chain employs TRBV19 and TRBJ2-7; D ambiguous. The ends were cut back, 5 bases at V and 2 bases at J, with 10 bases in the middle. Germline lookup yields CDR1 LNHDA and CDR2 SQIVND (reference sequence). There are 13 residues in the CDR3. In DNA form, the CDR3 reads TGTGCCAGTAGTGCGACCTTAGCCTACGAGCAGTACTTC. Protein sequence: CASSATLAYEQYF.

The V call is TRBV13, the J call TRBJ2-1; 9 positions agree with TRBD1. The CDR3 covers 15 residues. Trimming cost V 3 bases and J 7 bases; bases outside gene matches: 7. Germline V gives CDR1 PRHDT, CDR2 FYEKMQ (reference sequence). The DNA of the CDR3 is TGTGCCAGCAGCTTCGGGACAGGGCAGGGAAATGAGCAGTTCTTC. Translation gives CASSFGTGQGNEQFF. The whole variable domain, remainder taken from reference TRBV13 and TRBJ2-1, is AAGVIQSPRHLIKEKRETATLKCYPIPRHDTVYWYQQGPGQDPQFLISFYEKMQSDKGSIPDRFSAQQFSDYHSELNMSSLELGDSALYFCASSFGTGQGNEQFFGPGTRLTVL.

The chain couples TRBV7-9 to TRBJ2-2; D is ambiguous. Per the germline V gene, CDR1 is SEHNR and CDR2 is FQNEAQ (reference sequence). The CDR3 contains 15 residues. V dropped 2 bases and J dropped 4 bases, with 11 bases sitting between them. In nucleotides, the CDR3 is TGTGCCAGCAGCTTATTTCTGGGTGGCACCGGGGAGCTGTTTTTT. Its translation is CASSLFLGGTGELFF.

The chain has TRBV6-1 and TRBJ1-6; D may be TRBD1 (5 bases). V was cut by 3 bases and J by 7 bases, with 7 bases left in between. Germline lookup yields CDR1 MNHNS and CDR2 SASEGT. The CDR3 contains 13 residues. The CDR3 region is CASSDTGNSPLHF. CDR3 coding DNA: TGTGCCAGCAGTGATACAGGAAATTCACCCCTCCACTTT.

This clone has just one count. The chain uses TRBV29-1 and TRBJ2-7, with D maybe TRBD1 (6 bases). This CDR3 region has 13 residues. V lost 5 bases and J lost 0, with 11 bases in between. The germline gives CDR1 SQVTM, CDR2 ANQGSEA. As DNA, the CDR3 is TGCAGCGTTCGGACAGTAAGCTCCTACGAGCAGTACTTC. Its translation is CSVRTVSSYEQYF.

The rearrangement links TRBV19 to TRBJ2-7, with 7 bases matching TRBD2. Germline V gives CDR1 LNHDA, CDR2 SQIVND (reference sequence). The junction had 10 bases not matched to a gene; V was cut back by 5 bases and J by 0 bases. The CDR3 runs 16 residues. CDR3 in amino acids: CASSAPGERDSYEQYF. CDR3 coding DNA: TGTGCCAGTAGTGCCCCCGGGGAGCGGGACTCCTACGAGCAGTACTTC.

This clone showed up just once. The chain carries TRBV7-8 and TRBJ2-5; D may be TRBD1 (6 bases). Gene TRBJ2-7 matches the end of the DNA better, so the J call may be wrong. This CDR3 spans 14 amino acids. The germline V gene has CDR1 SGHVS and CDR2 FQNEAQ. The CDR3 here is CASSSRTVSYEQYF. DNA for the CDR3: TGTGCCAGCAGCTCCCGGACAGTCTCCTACGAGCAGTACTTC.

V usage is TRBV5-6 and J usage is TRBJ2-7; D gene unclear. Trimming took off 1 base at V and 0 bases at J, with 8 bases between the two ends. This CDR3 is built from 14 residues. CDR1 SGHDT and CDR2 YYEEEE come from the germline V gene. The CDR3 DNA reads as TGTGCCAGCAGCTTGAGTTATTCCTCCTACGAGCAGTACTTC. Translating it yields CASSLSYSSYEQYF.

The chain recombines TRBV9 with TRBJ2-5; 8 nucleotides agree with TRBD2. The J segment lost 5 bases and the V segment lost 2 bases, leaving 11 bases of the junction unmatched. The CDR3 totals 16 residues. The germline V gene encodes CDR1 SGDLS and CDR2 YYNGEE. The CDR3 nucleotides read TGTGCCAGCAGCGTTTCCGGGAGGGCCGAGTGGGAGACCCAGTACTTC. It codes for CASSVSGRAEWETQYF.

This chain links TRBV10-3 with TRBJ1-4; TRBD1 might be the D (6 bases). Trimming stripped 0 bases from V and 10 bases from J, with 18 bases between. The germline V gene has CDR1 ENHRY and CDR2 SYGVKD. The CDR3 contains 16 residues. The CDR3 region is CAISESQGPDLGKLFF. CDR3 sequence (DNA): TGTGCCATCAGTGAGTCCCAGGGGCCCGATCTGGGAAAACTGTTTTTT.

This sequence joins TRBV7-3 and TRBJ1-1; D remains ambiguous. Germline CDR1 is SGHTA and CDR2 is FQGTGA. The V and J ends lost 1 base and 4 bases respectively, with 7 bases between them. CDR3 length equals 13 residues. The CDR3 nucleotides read TGTGCCAGCAGCTTAAACCCCTCCACTGAAGCTTTCTTT. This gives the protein CASSLNPSTEAFF.

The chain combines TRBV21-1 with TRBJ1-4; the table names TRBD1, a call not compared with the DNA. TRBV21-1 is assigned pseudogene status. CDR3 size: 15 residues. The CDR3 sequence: CASSQTGTGNEKLFF. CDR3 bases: TGTGCCAGCAGCCAAACCGGGACAGGGAATGAAAAACTGTTTTTT.

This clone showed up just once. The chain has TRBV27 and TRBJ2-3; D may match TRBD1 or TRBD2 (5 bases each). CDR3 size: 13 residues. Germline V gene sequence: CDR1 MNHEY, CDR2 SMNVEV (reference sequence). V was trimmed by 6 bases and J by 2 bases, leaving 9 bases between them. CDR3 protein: CASREGPTDTQYF. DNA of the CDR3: TGTGCCAGCAGAGAGGGGCCCACAGATACGCAGTATTTT.

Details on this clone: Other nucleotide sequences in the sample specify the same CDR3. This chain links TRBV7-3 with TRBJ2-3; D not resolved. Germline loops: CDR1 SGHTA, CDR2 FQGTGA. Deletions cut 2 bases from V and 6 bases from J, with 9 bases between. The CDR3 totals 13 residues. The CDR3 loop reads CASSLGLGDTQYF. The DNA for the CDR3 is TGTGCCAGCAGCTTAGGTCTAGGGGATACGCAGTATTTT.

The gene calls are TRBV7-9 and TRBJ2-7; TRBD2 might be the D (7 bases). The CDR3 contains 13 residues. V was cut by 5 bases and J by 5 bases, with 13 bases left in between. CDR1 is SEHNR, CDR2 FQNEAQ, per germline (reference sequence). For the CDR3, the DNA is TGTGCCAGCAGCAGGGACGGGGGGCACGAGCAGTACTTC. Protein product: CASSRDGGHEQYF.

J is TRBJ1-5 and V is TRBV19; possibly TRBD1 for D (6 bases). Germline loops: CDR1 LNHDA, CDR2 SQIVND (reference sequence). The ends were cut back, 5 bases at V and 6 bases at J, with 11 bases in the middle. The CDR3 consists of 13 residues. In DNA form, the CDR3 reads TGTGCCAGTAGTTCCTCAGGGGTTCAGCCCCAGCATTTT. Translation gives CASSSSGVQPQHF.

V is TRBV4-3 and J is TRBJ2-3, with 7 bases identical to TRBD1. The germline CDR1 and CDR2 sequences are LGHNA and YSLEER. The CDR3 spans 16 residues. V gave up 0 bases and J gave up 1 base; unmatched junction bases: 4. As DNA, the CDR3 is TGCGCCAGCAGCCAAGATTCGAGGGGGCGCACAGATACGCAGTATTTT. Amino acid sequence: CASSQDSRGRTDTQYF.

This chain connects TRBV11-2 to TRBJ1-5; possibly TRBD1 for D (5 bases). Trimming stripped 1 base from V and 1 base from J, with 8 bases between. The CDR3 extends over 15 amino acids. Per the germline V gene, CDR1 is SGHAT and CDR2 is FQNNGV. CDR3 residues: CASSLGRDSNQPQHF. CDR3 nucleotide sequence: TGTGCCAGCAGCTTAGGCCGGGACAGCAATCAGCCCCAGCATTTT.

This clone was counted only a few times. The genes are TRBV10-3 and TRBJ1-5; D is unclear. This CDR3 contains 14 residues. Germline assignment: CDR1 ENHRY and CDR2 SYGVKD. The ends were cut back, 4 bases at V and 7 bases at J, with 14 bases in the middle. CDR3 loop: CAISGDLGEQPQHF. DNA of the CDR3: TGTGCCATCAGTGGCGACCTTGGAGAACAGCCCCAGCATTTT.

CDR3 sequence: CARHRAGLSNEQFF. The CDR3 nucleotides are TGTGCCCGACACAGAGCGGGATTAAGCAATGAGCAGTTCTTC. The V gene is TRBV7-7, the J gene TRBJ2-1, with TRBD2 matching 7 bases. After removal of 11 bases from V and 6 bases from J, the junction contained 13 bases not matched to a gene. This CDR3 contains 14 residues. Germline values: CDR1 SSHAT, CDR2 FNYEAQ (reference sequence).